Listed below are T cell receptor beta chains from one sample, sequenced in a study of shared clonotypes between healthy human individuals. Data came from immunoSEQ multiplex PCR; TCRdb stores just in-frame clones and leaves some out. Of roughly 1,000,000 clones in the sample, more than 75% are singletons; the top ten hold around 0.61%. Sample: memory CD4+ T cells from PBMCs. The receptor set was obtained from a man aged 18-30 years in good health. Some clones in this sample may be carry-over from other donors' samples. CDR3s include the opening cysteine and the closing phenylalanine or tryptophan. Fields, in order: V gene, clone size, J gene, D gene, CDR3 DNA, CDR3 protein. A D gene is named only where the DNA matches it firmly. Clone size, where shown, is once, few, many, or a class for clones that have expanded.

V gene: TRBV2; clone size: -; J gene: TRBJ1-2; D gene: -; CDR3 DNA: TGTGCCAGCAGTGGGGGGGAGTGGTATGGCTACACCTTC; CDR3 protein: CASSGGEWYGYTF
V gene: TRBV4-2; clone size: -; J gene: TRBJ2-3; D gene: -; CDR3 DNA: TGTGCCAGCAGCGAAAGGGGCACAGATACGCAGTATTTT; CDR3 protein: CASSERGTDTQYF
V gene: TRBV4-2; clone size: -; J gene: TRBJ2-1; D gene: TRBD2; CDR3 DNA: TGTGCCAGCAGCCTGGAGGCGGGAGGGCGATACAATGAGCAGTTCTTC; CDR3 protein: CASSLEAGGRYNEQFF
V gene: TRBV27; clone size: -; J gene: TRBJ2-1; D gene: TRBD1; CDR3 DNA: TGTGCCAGCAACTTCCGGGACAGGGTGAATGAGCAGTTCTTC; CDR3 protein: CASNFRDRVNEQFF
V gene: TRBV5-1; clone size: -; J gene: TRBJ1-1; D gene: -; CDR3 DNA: TGCGCCAGCAGCTTGGTGGGGTACGGAGAGACTGAAGCTTTCTTT; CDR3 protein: CASSLVGYGETEAFF
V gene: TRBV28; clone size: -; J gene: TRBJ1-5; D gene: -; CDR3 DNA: TGTGCCAGCAGTTTAACAGGGCAGAATCAGCCCCAGCATTTT; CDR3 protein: CASSLTGQNQPQHF
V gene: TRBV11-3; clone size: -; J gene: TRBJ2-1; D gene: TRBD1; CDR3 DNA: TGTGCCAGCAGCTTACGGACAGGGTCAAATGAGCAGTTCTTC; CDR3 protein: CASSLRTGSNEQFF
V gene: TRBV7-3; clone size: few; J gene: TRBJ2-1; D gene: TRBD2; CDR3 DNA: TGTGCCAGCAGCTCCGAGGCGGGAGGATTCTACAATGAGCAGTTCTTC; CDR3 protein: CASSSEAGGFYNEQFF
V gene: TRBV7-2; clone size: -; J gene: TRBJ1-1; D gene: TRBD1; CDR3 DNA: TGTGCCAGCAGCCAGGGGACAGGAGCCACTGAAGCTTTCTTT; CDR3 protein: CASSQGTGATEAFF
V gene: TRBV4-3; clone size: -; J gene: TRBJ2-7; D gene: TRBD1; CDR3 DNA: TGCGCCAGCAGCCAAGATCCTGGACAGGGTTGGCACGAGCAGTACTTC; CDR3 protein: CASSQDPGQGWHEQYF
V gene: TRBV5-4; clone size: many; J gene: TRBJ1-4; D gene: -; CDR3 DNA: TGTGCCAGCAGCTTGGGTCAGGGTTATGCTAATGAAAAACTGTTTTTT; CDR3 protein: CASSLGQGYANEKLFF
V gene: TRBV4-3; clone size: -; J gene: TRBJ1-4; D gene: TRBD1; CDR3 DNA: TGCGCCAGCAGCCTGGGACAGGGCGAGGAAAAACTGTTTTTT; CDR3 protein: CASSLGQGEEKLFF
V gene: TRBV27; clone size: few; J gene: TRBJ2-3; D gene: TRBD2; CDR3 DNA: TGTGCCAGCAGTTGGAGACAGCGGGAAGATACGCAGTATTTT; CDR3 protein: CASSWRQREDTQYF
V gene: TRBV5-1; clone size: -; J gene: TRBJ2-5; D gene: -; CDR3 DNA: TGCGCCAGCAGCTTGGTCACACCAAGACGGGAGACCCAGTACTTC; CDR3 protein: CASSLVTPRRETQYF
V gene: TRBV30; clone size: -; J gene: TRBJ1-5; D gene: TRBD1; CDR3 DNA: TGTGCCTGGAGTGTACCCGGGACAGGTGGTCAGCCCCAGCATTTT; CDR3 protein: CAWSVPGTGGQPQHF
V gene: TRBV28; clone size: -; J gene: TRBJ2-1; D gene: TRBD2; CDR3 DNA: TGTGCCAGCAGTTTAGCGGGAGACTCCTACAATGAGCAGTTCTTC; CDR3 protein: CASSLAGDSYNEQFF
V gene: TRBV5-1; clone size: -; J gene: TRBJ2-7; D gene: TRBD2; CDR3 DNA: TGCGCCAGCAGCCGGGGACTAGCGGAGAGCTCCTACGAGCAGTACTTC; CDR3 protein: CASSRGLAESSYEQYF
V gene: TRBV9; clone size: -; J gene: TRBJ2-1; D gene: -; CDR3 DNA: TGTGCCAGCAGCGTAGAAGAGTCGGGTAGGAGGCCCTACAATGAGCAGTTCTTC; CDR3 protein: CASSVEESGRRPYNEQFF
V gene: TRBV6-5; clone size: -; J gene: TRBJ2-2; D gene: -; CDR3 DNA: TGTGCCAGCAGTTACTGGTCCGGGGAGCTGTTTTTT; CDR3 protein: CASSYWSGELFF
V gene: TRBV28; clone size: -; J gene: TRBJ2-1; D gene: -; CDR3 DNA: TGTGCCAGCAGTTCTATCAGGGAGCAGTTCTTC; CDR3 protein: CASSSIREQFF
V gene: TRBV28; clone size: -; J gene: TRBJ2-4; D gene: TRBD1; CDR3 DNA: TGTGCCAGCAGTTTCCCCGGGACAGGGGAAACCAAAAACATTCAGTACTTC; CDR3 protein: CASSFPGTGETKNIQYF
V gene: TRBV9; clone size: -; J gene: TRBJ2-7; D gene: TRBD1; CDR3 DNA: TGTGCCAGCAGTACAGGGGGCCTCACCTACGAGCAGTACTTC; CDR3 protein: CASSTGGLTYEQYF
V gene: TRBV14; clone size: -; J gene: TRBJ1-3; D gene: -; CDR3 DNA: TGTGCCAGCAGCCAAGACAGGAGAAACACCATATATTTT; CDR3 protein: CASSQDRRNTIYF
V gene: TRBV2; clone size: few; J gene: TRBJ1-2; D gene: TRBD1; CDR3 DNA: TGTGCCAGCAGGACAGGGATCACCGGGGGCTACACCTTC; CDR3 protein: CASRTGITGGYTF
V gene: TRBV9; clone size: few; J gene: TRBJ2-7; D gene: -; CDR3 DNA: TGTGCCAGCAGCCCAAGACAGGGAGGGAGGACCTACGAGCAGTACTTC; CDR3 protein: CASSPRQGGRTYEQYF
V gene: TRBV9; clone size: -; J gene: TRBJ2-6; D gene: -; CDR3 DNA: TGTGCCAGCAGCGCCAGAAGTGGGCAGGGGAGGGCCAACGTCCTGACTTTC; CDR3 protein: CASSARSGQGRANVLTF
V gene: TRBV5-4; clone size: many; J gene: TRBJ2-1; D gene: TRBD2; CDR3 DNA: TGTGCCAGCAGCCTATTTGCCTTTAGCGGGAGGGAGCAGTTCTTC; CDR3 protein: CASSLFAFSGREQFF
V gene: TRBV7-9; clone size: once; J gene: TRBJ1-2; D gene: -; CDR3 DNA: TGTGCCAGCAGCTTTTGGGGAAGAGGTGGCTACACCTTC; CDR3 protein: CASSFWGRGGYTF
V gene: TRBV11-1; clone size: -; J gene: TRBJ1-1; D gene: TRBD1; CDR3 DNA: TGTGCCAGCAGCTTTAAGGGACAGCTGAACACTGAAGCTTTCTTT; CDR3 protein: CASSFKGQLNTEAFF
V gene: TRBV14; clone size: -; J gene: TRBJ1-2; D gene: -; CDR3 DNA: TGTGCCAGCAGCCAAGAGTGGGGATCCGGCGGCTACACCTTC; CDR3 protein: CASSQEWGSGGYTF
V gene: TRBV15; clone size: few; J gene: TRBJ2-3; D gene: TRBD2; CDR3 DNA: TGTGCCACCAGCAGAGATCGACTAGCGGGGGGCAACGCGCAGTATTTT; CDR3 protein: CATSRDRLAGGNAQYF
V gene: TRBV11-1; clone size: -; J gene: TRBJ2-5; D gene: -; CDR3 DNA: TGTGCCAGCAGCTTAGGGCAGGAGACCCAGTACTTC; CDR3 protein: CASSLGQETQYF
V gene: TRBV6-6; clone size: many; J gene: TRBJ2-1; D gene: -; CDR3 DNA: TGTGCCAGCCGAGGCAATGAGCAGTTCTTC; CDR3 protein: CASRGNEQFF
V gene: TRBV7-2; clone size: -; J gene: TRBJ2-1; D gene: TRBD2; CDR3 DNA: TGTGCCAGCAGCCCGATGAGCCCGGGAGGGGGCAATGAGCAGTTCTTC; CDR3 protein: CASSPMSPGGGNEQFF
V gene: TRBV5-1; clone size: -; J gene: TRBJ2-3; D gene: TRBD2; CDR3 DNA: TGCGCCAGCAGCGAGGGAGGGCCCACAGATACGCAGTATTTT; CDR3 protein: CASSEGGPTDTQYF
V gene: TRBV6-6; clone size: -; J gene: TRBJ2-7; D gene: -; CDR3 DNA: TGTGCCAGCAGTTACTCGGTGGCGGTTAAGCAGTACTTC; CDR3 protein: CASSYSVAVKQYF